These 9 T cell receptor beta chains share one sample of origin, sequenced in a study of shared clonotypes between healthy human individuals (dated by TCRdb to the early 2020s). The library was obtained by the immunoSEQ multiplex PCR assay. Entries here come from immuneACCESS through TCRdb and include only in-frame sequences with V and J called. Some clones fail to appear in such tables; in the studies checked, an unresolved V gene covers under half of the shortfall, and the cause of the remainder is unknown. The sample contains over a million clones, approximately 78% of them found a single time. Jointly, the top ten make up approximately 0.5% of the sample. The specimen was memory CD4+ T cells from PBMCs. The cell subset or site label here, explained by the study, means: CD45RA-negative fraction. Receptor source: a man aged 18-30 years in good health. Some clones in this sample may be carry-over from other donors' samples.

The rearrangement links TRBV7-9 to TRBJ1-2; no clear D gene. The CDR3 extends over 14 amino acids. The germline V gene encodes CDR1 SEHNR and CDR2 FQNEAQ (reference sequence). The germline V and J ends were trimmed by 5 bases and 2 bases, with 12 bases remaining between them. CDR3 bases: TGTGCCAGCAGCCCTAGCCTACAGAACTATGGCTACACCTTC. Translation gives CASSPSLQNYGYTF.

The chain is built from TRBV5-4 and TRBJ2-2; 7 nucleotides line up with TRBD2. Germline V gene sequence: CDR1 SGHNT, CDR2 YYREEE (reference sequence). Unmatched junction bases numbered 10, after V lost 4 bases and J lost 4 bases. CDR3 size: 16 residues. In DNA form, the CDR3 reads TGTGCCAGCAGCCGCTTAGGACTAGTTTTCACCGGGGAGCTGTTTTTT. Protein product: CASSRLGLVFTGELFF. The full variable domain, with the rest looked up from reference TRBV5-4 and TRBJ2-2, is ETGVTQSPTHLIKTRGQQVTLRCSSQSGHNTVSWYQQALGQGPQFIFQYYREEENGRGNFPPRFSGLQFPNYSSELNVNALELDDSALYLCASSRLGLVFTGELFFGEGSRLTVL.

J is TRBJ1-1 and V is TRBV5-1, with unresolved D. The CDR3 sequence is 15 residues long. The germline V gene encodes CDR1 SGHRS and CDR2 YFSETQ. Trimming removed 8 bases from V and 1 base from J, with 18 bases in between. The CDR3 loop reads CASREGGMTNTEAFF. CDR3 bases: TGCGCCAGTCGAGAGGGAGGGATGACGAACACTGAAGCTTTCTTT. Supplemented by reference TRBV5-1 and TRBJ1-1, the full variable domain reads KAGVTQTPRYLIKTRGQQVTLSCSPISGHRSVSWYQQTPGQGLQFLFEYFSETQRNKGNFPGRFSGRQFSNSRSEMNVSTLELGDSALYLCASREGGMTNTEAFFGQGTRLTVV.

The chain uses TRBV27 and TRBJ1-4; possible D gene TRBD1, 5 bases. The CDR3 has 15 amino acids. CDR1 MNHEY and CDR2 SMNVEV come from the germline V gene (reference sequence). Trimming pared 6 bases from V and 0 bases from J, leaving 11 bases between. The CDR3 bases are TGTGCCAGCAGAATGGGGGTGGCAACTAATGAAAAACTGTTTTTT. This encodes CASRMGVATNEKLFF.

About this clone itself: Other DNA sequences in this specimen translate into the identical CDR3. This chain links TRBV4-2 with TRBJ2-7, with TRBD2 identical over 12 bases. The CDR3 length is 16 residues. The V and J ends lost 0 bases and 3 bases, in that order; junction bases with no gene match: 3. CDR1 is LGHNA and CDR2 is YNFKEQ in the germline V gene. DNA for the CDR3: TGTGCCAGCAGCCAAGATCCGACTAGCGGGAGCTACGAGCAGTACTTC. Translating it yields CASSQDPTSGSYEQYF.

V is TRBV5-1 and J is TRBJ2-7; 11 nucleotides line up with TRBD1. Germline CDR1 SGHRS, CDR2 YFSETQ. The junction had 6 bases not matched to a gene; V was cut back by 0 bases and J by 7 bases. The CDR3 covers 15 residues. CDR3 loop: CASSLVPGQGGEQYF. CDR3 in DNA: TGCGCCAGCAGCTTGGTCCCGGGACAGGGGGGTGAGCAGTACTTC.

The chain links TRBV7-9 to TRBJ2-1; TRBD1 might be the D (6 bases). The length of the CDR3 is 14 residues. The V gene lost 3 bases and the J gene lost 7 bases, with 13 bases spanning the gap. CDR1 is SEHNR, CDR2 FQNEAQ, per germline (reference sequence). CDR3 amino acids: CASSLGQGMNEQFF. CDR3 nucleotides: TGTGCCAGCAGCTTGGGGCAGGGGATGAATGAGCAGTTCTTC.

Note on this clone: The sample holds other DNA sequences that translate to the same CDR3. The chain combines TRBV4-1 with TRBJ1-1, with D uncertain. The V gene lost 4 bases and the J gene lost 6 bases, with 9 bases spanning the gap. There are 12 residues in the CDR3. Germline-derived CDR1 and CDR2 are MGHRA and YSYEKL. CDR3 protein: CASSRTGAEAFF. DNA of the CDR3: TGCGCCAGCAGCCGGACCGGGGCTGAAGCTTTCTTT.

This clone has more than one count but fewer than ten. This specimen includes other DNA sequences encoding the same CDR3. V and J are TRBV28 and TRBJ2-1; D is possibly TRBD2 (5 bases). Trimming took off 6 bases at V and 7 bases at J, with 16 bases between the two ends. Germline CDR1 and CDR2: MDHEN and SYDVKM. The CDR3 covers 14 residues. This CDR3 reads CASSPGRRGNEQFF. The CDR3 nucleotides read TGTGCCAGCAGCCCAGGCCGGAGAGGGAATGAGCAGTTCTTC.